A single T cell receptor beta chain is shown here with its context. What this receptor recognizes is not known. Base-call qualities are not available, and no considerably larger clone is one nucleotide away. The CDR3 spans 16 residues, from the cysteine through the phenylalanine. Only the CDR3 region is kept as DNA, spanning 48 bases read in frame from base 1. The data stem from a study of naive CD8 T cells in extremely preterm neonates listed by TCRdb under 2017. A note on the overall study: The study compared the TCRbeta CDR3 repertoires of sorted naive CD8+ T cells among four age groups: extremely preterm neonates, term neonates, young children and adults. Results and caveats for the whole study, not just this receptor: As limitations, the authors pointed to a small sample size and variable productive template counts among preterm samples. Prospective longitudinal studies of preterm and term neonates were called for by the authors so that T cell development could be tracked within individuals. Compared with all other age groups, preterm neonates showed significantly lower iChao1 richness (p < 0.05) along with an even clone distribution, indicating a less rich repertoire. Compared with the older groups, preterm CDR3s were shorter and closer to germline, carrying fewer N additions and showing less junctional trimming. A larger fraction of CDR3 nucleotide sequences was shared among preterm neonates (about 2.7%) than among term neonates (about 0.4%), young children (roughly 0.03%) and adults (approximately 0.01%).

The preterm samples were obtained from a few extremely preterm deliveries at roughly 22-28 weeks of gestation. The study excluded pregnancies involving fetal demise, active maternal HSV infection or known maternal HIV infection. A FACSAria III cell sorter was used to sort live, Annexin V-negative naive CD8+ T cells (CD3+CD8+CD45RA+CCR7+). Each sample yielded between roughly 18,000 and 110,000 sorted naive CD8+ T cells. Preassembled standardized sampling kits were used to collect mixed venous-arterial cord blood. Cord blood was held at room temperature, and processing was completed within 4 hours of collection. Ficoll-Paque density gradient centrifugation was used to isolate mononuclear cells from diluted blood. Mononuclear cells were cryopreserved in about 10% DMSO with about 90% FBS and stored long term at -150°C before sorting. After thawing, the cells were stained with Annexin V and with antibodies against CD3, CD8, CCR7 and CD45RA. The DNeasy Blood and Tissue Kit was used to extract genomic DNA from snap-frozen pellets of sorted cells.

A two-step, bias-controlled multiplex PCR was used to amplify TCRbeta CDR3 regions from genomic DNA. The multiplex PCR included primers specific for each TRBV and TRBJ gene segment. TCRbeta repertoire data were generated with the immunoSEQ Assay. Turning to the authors' computational methods: To merge closely related sequences, reads went through filtering and clustering using a relative-frequency ratio and a modified nearest-neighbor algorithm. IMGT annotation was the basis for assigning V, D and J genes to CDR3 sequences. Template counts were normalized for PCR amplification bias and quantified against synthetic TCR CDR3 analog sequences. Only unique productive sequences, defined as in-frame CDR3 sequences lacking stop codons, were included in the analyses. The immunoSEQ Analyzer software was used to calculate iChao1 richness and clonality, with clonality defined as 1 minus Pielou's evenness. Depending on the Shapiro-Wilk normality results, either Student's t-test or a non-parametric test was run in JMP for statistical testing. Drawn from immuneACCESS, this table holds only the in-frame rearrangements with V and J called that TCRdb kept. Clones are partly lost; checked studies trace under half to an unresolved V gene and leave the rest unexplained. V and J calls and clone size are copied from that table; D and trimming were computed from the DNA. Recorded for this sample are 20,000 or so clones; more than 70% of them occurred a single time. Roughly 0.93% of the sample lies in the top ten.

The V and J genes are TRBV21-1 and TRBJ1-5. TRBV21-1 is a known pseudogene. Source material: naive CD8+ T cells from cord blood. This receptor was obtained from a boy who was born preterm. The nucleotide sequence is given as TGTGCCAGCAGCAAAGTGCGGGGAGGGTTCAATCAGCCCCAGCATTTT. This translates into CASSKVRGGFNQPQHF.